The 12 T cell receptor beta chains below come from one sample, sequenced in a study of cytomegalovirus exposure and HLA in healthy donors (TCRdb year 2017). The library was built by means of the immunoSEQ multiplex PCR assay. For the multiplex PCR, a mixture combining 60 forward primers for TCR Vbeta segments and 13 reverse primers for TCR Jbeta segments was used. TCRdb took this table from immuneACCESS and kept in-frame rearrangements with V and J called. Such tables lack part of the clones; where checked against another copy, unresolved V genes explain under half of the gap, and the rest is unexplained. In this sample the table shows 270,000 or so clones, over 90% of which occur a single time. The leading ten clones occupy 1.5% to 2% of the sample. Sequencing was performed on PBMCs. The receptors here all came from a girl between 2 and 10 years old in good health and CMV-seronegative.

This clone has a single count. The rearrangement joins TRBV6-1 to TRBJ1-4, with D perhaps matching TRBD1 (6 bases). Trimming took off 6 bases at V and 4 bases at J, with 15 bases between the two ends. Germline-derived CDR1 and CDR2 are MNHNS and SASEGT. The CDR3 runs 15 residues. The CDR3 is CASRKGGVGNEKLFF. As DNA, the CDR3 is TGTGCCAGCAGGAAAGGGGGGGTTGGTAATGAAAAACTGTTTTTT.

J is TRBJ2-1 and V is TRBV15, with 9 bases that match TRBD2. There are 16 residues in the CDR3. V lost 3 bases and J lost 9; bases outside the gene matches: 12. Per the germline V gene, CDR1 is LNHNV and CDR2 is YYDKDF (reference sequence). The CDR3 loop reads CATSRGSGREFSEQFF. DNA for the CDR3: TGTGCCACCAGCAGGGGTAGCGGGAGAGAGTTTAGTGAGCAGTTCTTC.

The CDR3 reads CASSQTEVGQPQHF. CDR3 DNA sequence: TGTGCCAGCAGTCAAACAGAAGTGGGCCAGCCCCAGCATTTT. This sequence joins TRBV28 and TRBJ1-5; D is unresolved. Trimming took off 5 bases at V and 7 bases at J, with 15 bases between the two ends. From germline, CDR1 is MDHEN and CDR2 SYDVKM. The CDR3 runs to 14 residues.

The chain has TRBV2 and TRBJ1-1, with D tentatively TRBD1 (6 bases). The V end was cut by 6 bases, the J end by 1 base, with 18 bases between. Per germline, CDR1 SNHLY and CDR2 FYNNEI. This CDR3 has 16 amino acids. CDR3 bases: TGTGCCAGCAGACTTAACCCGGGACACCAGAACACTGAAGCTTTCTTT. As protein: CASRLNPGHQNTEAFF. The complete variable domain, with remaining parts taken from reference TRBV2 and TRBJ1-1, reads EPEVTQTPSHQVTQMGQEVILRCVPISNHLYFYWYRQILGQKVEFLVSFYNNEISEKSEIFDDQFSVERPDGSNFTLKIRSTKLEDSAMYFCASRLNPGHQNTEAFFGQGTRLTVV.

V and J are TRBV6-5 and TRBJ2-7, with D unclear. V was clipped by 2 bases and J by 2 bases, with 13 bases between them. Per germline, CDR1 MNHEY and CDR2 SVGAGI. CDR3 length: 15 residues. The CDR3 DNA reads TGTGCCAGCAGTTACACCAGGTCTTCTCCCTACGAGCAGTACTTC. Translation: CASSYTRSSPYEQYF.

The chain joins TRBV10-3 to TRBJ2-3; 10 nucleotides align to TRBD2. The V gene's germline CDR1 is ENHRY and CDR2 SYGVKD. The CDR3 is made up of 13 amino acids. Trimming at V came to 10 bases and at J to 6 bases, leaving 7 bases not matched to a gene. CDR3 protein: CASLAGVGDTQYF. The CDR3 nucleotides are TGTGCCAGTCTAGCGGGAGTGGGGGATACGCAGTATTTT.

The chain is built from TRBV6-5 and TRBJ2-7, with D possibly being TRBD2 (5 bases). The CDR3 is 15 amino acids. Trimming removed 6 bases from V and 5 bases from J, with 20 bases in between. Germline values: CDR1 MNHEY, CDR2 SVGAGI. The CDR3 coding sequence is TGTGCCAGCAGCAAGGACGGGAAGGAGGCCGACGAGCAGTACTTC. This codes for CASSKDGKEADEQYF.

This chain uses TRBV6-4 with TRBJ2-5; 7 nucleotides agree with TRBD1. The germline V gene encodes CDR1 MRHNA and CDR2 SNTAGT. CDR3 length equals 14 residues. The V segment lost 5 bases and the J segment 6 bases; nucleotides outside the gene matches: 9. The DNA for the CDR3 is TGTGCCAGCAGTCCTGGACAGGCCGAGAAGACCCAGTACTTC. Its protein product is CASSPGQAEKTQYF.

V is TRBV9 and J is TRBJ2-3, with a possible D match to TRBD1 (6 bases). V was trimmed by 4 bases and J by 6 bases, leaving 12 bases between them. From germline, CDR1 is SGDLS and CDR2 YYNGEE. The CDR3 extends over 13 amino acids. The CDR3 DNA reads TGTGCCAGCAGCACCTGGGGGCCGGATACGCAGTATTTT. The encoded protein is CASSTWGPDTQYF.

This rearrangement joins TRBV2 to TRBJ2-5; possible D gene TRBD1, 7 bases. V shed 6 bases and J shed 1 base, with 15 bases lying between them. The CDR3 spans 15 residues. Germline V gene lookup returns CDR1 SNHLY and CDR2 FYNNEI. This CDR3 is CASRASRGAQETQYF. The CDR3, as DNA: TGTGCCAGCAGGGCTAGCAGGGGGGCCCAAGAGACCCAGTACTTC.

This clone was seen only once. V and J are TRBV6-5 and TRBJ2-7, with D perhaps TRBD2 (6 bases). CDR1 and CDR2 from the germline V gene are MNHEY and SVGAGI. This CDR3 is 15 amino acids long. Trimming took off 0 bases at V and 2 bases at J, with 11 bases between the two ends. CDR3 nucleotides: TGTGCCAGCAGTTACTCTGGGGCGGGGACCTACGAGCAGTACTTC. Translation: CASSYSGAGTYEQYF.

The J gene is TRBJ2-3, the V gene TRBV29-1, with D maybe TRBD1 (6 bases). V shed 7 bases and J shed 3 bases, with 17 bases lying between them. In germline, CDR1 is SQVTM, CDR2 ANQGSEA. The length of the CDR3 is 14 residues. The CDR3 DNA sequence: TGCAGCGCCGAGGTCGGGACAACAACAGATACGCAGTATTTT. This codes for CSAEVGTTTDTQYF.